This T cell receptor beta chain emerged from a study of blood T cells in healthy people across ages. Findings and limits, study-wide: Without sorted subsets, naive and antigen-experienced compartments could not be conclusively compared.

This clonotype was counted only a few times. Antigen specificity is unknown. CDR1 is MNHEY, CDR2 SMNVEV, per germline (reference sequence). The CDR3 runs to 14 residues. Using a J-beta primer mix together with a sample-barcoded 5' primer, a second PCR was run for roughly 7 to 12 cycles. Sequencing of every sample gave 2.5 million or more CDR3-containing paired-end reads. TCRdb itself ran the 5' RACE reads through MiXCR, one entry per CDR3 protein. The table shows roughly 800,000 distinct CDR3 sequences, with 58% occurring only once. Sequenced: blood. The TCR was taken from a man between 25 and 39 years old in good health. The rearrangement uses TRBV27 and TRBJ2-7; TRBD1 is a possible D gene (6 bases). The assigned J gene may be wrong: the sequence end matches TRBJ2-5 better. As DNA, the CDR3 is TGTGCCACCCTCCCCCAGGGGAAAAGAGAGACCCAGTACTTC. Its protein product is CATLPQGKRETQYF.